Listed below are T cell receptor beta chains from one sample, sequenced in a study of cytomegalovirus exposure and HLA in healthy donors. The repertoire was sequenced with immunoSEQ multiplex PCR; TCRdb's copy has only in-frame clones and lacks some. The repertoire consists of 56,000 or so clones, with 93% occurring once and the leading ten covering roughly 1.8%. The sample consisted of PBMCs. Receptors were obtained from a woman under 30 in good health and CMV-seropositive. CDR3s include the opening cysteine and the closing phenylalanine or tryptophan. D genes are given only for firm matches. A row's size may be missing; if present it is once, few, many or a size class.

v_gene	j_gene	d_gene	abundance	CDR3aa	CDR3nt
TRBV5-8	TRBJ2-1	TRBD1	NA	CASSGRTGWRNEQFF	TGTGCCAGCAGCGGGAGGACAGGGTGGCGCAATGAGCAGTTCTTC
TRBV25-1	TRBJ2-5	NA	NA	CASSARGWGEQETQYF	TGTGCCAGCAGTGCCCGGGGGTGGGGGGAACAAGAGACCCAGTACTTC
TRBV9	TRBJ1-2	NA	NA	CASSVAIGGHGYTF	TGTGCCAGCAGCGTAGCTATAGGAGGTCATGGCTACACCTTC
TRBV7-6	TRBJ2-5	NA	NA	CASSSRVEETQYF	TGTGCCAGCAGCTCCAGGGTAGAAGAGACCCAGTACTTC
TRBV7-9	TRBJ2-1	TRBD1	NA	CASSPRQGYAYNEQFF	TGTGCCAGCAGCCCGAGACAGGGTTATGCCTACAATGAGCAGTTCTTC
TRBV19	TRBJ1-5	TRBD1	NA	CATGTVVYSNQPQHF	TGTGCCACCGGGACAGTGGTGTATAGCAATCAGCCCCAGCATTTT
TRBV5-4	TRBJ1-1	NA	few	CASSRNTGSANTEAFF	TGTGCCAGCAGCAGAAACACAGGGTCAGCGAACACTGAAGCTTTCTTT
TRBV9	TRBJ2-3	TRBD2	NA	CASSVGLAGTSTDTQYF	TGTGCCAGCAGCGTAGGACTAGCGGGGACTAGCACAGATACGCAGTATTTT
TRBV5-1	TRBJ2-5	TRBD1	once	CASSLKVGQIKETQYF	TGCGCCAGCAGCTTGAAGGTGGGACAGATTAAAGAGACCCAGTACTTC
TRBV9	TRBJ1-2	NA	NA	CASSAPRETSSGGYTF	TGTGCCAGCAGCGCCCCCCGGGAGACATCGTCGGGTGGCTACACCTTC
TRBV5-6	TRBJ2-2	NA	NA	CASSLGGLGQTGELFF	TGTGCCAGCAGCTTGGGGGGCCTGGGACAAACCGGGGAGCTGTTTTTT
TRBV15	TRBJ1-5	NA	NA	CATARGDQPQHF	TGTGCCACCGCTAGGGGCGATCAGCCCCAGCATTTT
TRBV19	TRBJ2-3	NA	NA	CASSFTQGSTSTDTQYF	TGTGCCAGTAGTTTCACCCAGGGTTCCACTAGCACAGATACGCAGTATTTT
TRBV4-3	TRBJ1-3	NA	NA	CASSQDPPLSGNTIYF	TGCGCCAGCAGCCAAGATCCCCCCCTTTCTGGAAACACCATATATTTT
TRBV27	TRBJ1-2	NA	NA	CASSLTRNYGYTF	TGTGCCAGCAGTTTAACAAGAAACTATGGCTACACCTTC
TRBV11-2	TRBJ2-7	NA	NA	CASSFVGRGGAYEQYF	TGTGCCAGCTCATTTGTTGGTAGGGGCGGAGCCTACGAGCAGTACTTC
TRBV27	TRBJ2-1	NA	NA	CASSSQTYNEQFF	TGTGCCAGCAGTTCCCAAACCTACAATGAGCAGTTCTTC
TRBV11-2	TRBJ2-7	NA	NA	CASSNNYEQYF	TGTGCCAGCAGCAACAACTACGAGCAGTACTTC
TRBV30	TRBJ1-2	NA	NA	CAWGGQRNYGYTF	TGTGCCTGGGGAGGTCAGAGGAACTATGGCTACACCTTC
TRBV7-2	TRBJ2-1	TRBD2	NA	CASRRAGAIYNEQFF	TGTGCCAGCAGAAGAGCGGGGGCAATCTACAATGAGCAGTTCTTC
TRBV7-2	TRBJ2-1	TRBD2	NA	CASSLASGGAYNEQFF	TGTGCCAGCAGCTTAGCTAGCGGGGGGGCGTACAATGAGCAGTTCTTC
TRBV19	TRBJ1-5	NA	NA	CASSLRTINQPQHF	TGTGCCAGTAGTCTACGGACTATCAATCAGCCCCAGCATTTT
TRBV6-1	TRBJ1-2	NA	NA	CASSEAAADYGYTF	TGTGCCAGCAGTGAAGCGGCAGCGGACTATGGCTACACCTTC
TRBV4-3	TRBJ2-1	TRBD2	NA	CASSQVIAGGAEQFF	TGCGCCAGCAGCCAAGTGATAGCGGGGGGAGCTGAGCAGTTCTTC
TRBV19	TRBJ2-1	TRBD2	NA	CASSLAGGSYNEQFF	TGTGCCAGTAGTCTAGCGGGGGGCTCCTACAATGAGCAGTTCTTC
TRBV29-1	TRBJ1-2	NA	NA	CSVEGEKVGKRYGYTF	TGCAGCGTCGAGGGGGAAAAGGTGGGTAAACGGTATGGCTACACCTTC
TRBV25-1	TRBJ2-4	TRBD2	NA	CASSDSGGAKNIQYF	TGTGCCAGCAGTGACTCCGGGGGGGCCAAAAACATTCAGTACTTC
TRBV6-5	TRBJ2-7	NA	NA	CASSQRRRQDYEQYF	TGTGCCAGCAGCCAGAGACGTAGACAGGACTACGAGCAGTACTTC
TRBV7-8	TRBJ1-5	NA	NA	CASSSEGVGGNQPQHF	TGTGCCAGCAGCTCTGAGGGGGTGGGTGGCAATCAGCCCCAGCATTTT